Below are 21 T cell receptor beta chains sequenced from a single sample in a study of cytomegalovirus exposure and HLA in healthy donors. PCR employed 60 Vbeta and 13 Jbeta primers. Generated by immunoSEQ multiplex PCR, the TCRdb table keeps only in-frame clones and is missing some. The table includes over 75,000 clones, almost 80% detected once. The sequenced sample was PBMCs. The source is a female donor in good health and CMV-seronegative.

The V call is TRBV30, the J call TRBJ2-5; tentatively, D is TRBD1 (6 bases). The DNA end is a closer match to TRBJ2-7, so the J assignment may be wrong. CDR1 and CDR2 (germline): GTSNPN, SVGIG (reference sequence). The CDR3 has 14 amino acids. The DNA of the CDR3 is TGTGCCTGGAGAACTCAGGGCAGGGGCTACGAGCAGTACTTC. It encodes CAWRTQGRGYEQYF.

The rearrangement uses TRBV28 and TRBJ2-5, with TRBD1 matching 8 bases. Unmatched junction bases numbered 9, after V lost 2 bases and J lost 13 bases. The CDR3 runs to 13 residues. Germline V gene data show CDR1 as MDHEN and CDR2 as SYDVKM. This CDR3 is CASSLVNQGALYF. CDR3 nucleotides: TGTGCCAGCAGTTTAGTCAATCAGGGGGCCTTGTACTTC.

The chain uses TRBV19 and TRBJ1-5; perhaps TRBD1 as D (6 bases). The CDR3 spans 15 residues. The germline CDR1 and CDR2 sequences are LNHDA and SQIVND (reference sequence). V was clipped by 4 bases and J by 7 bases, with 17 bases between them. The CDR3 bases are TGTGCCAGTAGTACACCAGGGGAGGGTGGACAGCCCCAGCATTTT. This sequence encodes CASSTPGEGGQPQHF.

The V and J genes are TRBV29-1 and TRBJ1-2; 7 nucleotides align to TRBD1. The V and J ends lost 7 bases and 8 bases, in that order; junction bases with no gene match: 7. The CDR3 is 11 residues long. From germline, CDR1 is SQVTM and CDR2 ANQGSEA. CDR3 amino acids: CSDRTGKGYTF. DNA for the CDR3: TGCAGCGACCGGACAGGAAAGGGCTACACCTTC.

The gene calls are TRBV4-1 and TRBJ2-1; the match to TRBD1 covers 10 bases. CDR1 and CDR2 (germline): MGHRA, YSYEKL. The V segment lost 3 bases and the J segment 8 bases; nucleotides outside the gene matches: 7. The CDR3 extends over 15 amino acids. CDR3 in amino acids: CASSHERDRGDEQFF. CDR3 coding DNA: TGCGCCAGCAGCCACGAGAGGGACAGGGGCGATGAGCAGTTCTTC.

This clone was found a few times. DNA of the CDR3: TGTGCCAGCAGTTTGACAGGAGACGGCTATGGCTACACCTTC. Its protein is CASSLTGDGYGYTF. The gene calls are TRBV28 and TRBJ1-2; the D gene is possibly TRBD1 (6 bases). Trimming pared 3 bases from V and 4 bases from J, leaving 12 bases between. There are 14 residues in the CDR3. Germline CDR1 MDHEN, CDR2 SYDVKM.

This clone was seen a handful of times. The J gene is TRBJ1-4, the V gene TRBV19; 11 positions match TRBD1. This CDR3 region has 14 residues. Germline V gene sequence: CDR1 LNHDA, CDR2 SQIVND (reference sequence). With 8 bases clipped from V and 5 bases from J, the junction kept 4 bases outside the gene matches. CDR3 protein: CASSWDRGNEKLFF. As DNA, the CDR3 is TGTGCCAGTTCCTGGGACAGGGGGAATGAAAAACTGTTTTTT.

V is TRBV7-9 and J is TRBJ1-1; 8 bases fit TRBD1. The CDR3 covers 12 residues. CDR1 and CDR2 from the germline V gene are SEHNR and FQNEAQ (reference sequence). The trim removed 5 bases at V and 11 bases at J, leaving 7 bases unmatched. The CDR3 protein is CASSTGQGGAFF. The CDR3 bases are TGTGCCAGCAGCACCGGACAGGGTGGGGCTTTCTTT. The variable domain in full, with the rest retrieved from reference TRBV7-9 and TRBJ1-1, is DTGVSQNPRHKITKRGQNVTFRCDPISEHNRLYWYRQTLGQGPEFLTYFQNEAQLEKSRLLSDRFSAERPKGSFSTLEIQRTEQGDSAMYLCASSTGQGGAFFGQGTRLTVV.

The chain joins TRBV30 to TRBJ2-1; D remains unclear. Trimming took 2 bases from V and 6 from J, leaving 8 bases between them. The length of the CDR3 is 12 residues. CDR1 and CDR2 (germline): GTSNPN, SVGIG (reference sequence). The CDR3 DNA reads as TGTGCCTGGAGTCGTGCGAGCAATGAGCAGTTCTTC. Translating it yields CAWSRASNEQFF.

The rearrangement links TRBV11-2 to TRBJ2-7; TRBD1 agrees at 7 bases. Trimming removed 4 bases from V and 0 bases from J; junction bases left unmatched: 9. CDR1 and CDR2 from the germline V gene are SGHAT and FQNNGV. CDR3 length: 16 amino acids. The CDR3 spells CASSSKVGTASYEQYF. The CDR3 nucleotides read TGTGCCAGCAGCTCAAAAGTTGGGACAGCCTCCTACGAGCAGTACTTC.

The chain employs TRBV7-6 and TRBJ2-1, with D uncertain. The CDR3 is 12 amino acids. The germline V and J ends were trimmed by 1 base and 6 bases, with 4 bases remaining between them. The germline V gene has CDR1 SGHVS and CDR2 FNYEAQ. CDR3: CASSLVRNEQFF. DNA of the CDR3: TGTGCCAGCAGCTTAGTCCGCAATGAGCAGTTCTTC.

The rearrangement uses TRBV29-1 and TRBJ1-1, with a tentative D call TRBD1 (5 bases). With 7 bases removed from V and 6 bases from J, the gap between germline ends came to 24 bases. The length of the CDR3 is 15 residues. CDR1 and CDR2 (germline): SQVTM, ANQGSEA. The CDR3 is CSASGIPSSTSEAFF. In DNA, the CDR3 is TGCAGCGCCTCAGGGATTCCGAGTTCTACCTCTGAAGCTTTCTTT.

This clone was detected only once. The CDR3 sequence is CASSVYSYEQYF. In nucleotides, the CDR3 is TGTGCCAGCAGCGTCTATTCCTACGAGCAGTACTTC. The rearrangement joins TRBV28 to TRBJ2-7; no clear D. V was cut by 6 bases and J by 1 base, with 7 bases left in between. Germline assignment: CDR1 MDHEN and CDR2 SYDVKM. There are 12 residues in the CDR3.

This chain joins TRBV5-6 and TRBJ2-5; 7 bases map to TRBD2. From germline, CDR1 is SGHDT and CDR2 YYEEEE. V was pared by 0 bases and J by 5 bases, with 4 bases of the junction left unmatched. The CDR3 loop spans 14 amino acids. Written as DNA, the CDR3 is TGTGCCAGCAGCTTGGCTAGCGGTCGTGAGACCCAGTACTTC. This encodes CASSLASGRETQYF.

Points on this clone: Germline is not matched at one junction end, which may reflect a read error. The CDR3: CSSSLARSSYNEQFF. Written as DNA, the CDR3 is TGTTCCAGCAGCTTAGCGAGGAGCTCCTACAATGAGCAGTTCTTC. The genes are TRBV7-9 and TRBJ2-1, with D perhaps matching TRBD2 (5 bases). There are 15 residues in the CDR3. The germline gives CDR1 SEHNR, CDR2 FQNEAQ (reference sequence).

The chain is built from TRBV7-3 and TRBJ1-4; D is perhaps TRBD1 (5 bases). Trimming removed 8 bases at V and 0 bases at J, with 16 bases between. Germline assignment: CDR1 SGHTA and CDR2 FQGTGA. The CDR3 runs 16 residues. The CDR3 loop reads CASFRQYRATNEKLFF. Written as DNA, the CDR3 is TGTGCCAGCTTTCGACAGTATCGTGCAACTAATGAAAAACTGTTTTTT. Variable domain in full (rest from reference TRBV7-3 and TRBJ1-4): GAGVSQTPSNKVTEKGKYVELRCDPISGHTALYWYRQSLGQGPEFLIYFQGTGAADDSGLPNDRFFAVRPEGSVSTLKIQRTERGDSAVYLCASFRQYRATNEKLFFGSGTQLSVL.

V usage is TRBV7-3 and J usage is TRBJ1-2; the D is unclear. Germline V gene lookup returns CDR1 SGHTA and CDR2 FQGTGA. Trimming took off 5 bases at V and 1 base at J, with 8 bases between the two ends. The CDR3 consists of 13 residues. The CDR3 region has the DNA TGTGCCAGCAGCCCTAACGATAACTATGGCTACACCTTC. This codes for CASSPNDNYGYTF.

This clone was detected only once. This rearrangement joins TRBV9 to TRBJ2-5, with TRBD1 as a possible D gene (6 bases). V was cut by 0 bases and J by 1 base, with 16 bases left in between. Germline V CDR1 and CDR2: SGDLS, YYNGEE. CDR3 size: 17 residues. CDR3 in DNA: TGTGCCAGCAGCGTAGGTTGGGGGCGCGGATCCCAAGAGACCCAGTACTTC. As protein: CASSVGWGRGSQETQYF.

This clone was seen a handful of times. The CDR3 DNA reads TGTGCCAGCAGCCGGACGGGGGGTCTCGGCTACGAGCAGTACTTC. This translates into CASSRTGGLGYEQYF. The J gene is TRBJ2-7, the V gene TRBV5-8; TRBD2 matches at 7 bases. Germline loops: CDR1 SGHTS, CDR2 YDEGEE. V shed 4 bases and J 3 bases; nucleotides not matched to a gene: 10. The CDR3 runs to 15 residues.

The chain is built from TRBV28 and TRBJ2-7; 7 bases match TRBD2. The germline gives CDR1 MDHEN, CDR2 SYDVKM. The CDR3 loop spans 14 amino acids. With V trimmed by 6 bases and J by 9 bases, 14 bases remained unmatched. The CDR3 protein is CASRESGKPGMQYF. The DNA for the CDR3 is TGTGCCAGCAGGGAAAGCGGGAAACCCGGGATGCAGTACTTC.

CDR3 nucleotide sequence: TGTGCCAGTAGGGTACAAGATTCGAACACTGAAGCTTTCTTT. Translation gives CASRVQDSNTEAFF. This rearrangement joins TRBV19 to TRBJ1-1; unclear D gene. CDR1 and CDR2 (germline): LNHDA, SQIVND (reference sequence). With 6 bases removed from V and 1 base from J, the gap between germline ends came to 12 bases. The CDR3 runs to 14 residues.